This T cell receptor beta chain was profiled in a study of T cells after yellow fever vaccination. The germline gives CDR1 SEHNR, CDR2 FQNEAQ (reference sequence). CDR3 length: 17 amino acids. V shed 5 bases and J 7 bases; nucleotides not matched to a gene: 20. A single record per CDR3 protein comes from TCRdb applying MiXCR to the 5' RACE reads. The top ten hold about 0.85% of the sample, which has 200,000 to 250,000 distinct CDR3 sequences, about 7% seen once. The source of this sequence is a man aged 30 to 45 who received the YFV17D yellow fever vaccine. This rearrangement joins TRBV7-9 to TRBJ2-7, with 7 bases identical to TRBD2. The source material was CD4+ T cells sorted from PBMCs, sampled 15 days after the yellow fever booster vaccination. The CDR3 bases are TGTGCCAGCAGCCTTAGCGGGCCAAAAATCCTACGTTTAGAGCAGTACTTC. It codes for CASSLSGPKILRLEQYF.